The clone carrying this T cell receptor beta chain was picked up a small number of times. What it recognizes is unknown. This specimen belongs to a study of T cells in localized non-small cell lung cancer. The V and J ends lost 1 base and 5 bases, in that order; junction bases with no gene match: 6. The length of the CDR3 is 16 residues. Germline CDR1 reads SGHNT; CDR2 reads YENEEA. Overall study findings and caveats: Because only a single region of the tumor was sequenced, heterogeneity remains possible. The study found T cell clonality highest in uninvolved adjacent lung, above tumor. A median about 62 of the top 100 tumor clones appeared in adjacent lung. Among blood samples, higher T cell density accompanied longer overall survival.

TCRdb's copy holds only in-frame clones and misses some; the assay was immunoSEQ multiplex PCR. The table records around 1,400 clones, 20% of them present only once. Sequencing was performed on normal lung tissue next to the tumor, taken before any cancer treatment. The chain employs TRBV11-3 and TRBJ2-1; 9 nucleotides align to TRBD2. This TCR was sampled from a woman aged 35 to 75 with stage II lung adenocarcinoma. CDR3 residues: CASSLGSSGVDNEQFF. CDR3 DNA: TGTGCCAGCAGCTTAGGGTCTAGCGGGGTAGACAATGAGCAGTTCTTC.